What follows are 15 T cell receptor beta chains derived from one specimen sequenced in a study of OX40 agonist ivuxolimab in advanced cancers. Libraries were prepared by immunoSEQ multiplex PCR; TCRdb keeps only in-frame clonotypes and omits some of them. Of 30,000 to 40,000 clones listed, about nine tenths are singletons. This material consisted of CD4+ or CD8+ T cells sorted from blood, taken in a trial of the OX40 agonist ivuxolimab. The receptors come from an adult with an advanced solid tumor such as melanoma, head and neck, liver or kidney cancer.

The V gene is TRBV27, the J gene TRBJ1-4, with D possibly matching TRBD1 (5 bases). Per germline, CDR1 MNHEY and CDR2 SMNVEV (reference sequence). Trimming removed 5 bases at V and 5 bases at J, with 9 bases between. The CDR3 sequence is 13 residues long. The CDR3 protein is CASSMTENEKLFF. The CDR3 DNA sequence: TGTGCCAGCAGTATGACAGAGAATGAAAAACTGTTTTTT.

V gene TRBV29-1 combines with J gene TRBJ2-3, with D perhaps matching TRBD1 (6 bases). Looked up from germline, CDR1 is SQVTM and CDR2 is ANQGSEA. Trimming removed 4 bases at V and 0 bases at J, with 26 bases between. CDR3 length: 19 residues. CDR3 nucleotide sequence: TGCAGCGTTGTAGTTAGAGGGGGTACGAAAAGACTTAGCACAGATACGCAGTATTTT. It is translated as CSVVVRGGTKRLSTDTQYF.

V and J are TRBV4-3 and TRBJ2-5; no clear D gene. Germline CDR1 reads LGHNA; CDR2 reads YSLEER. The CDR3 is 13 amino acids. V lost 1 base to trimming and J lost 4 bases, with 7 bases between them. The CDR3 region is CASSQVLGETQYF. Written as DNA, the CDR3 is TGCGCCAGCAGCCAAGTTCTAGGAGAGACCCAGTACTTC.

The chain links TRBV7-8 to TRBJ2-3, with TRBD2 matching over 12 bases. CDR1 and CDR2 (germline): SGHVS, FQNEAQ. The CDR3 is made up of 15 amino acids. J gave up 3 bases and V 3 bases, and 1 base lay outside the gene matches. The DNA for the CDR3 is TGTGCCAGCAGCTTTGGACTAGCGGGAACAGATACGCAGTATTTT. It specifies CASSFGLAGTDTQYF.

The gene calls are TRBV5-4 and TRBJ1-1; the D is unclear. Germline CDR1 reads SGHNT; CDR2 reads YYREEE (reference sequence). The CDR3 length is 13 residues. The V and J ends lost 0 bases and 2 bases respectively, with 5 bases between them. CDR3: CASSLDHNTEAFF. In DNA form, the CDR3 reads TGTGCCAGCAGCTTGGACCACAACACTGAAGCTTTCTTT.

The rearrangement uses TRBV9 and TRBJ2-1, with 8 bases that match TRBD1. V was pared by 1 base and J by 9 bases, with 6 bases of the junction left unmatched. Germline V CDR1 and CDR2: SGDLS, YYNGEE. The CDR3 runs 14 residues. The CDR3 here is CASSVSGQGGEQFF. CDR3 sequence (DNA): TGTGCCAGCAGCGTAAGTGGACAGGGTGGTGAGCAGTTCTTC.

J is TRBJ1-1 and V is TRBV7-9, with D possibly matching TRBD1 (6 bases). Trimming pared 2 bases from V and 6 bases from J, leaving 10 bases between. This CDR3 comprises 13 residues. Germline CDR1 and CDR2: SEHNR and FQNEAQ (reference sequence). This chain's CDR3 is CASSLRGDAEAFF. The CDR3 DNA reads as TGTGCCAGCAGCTTAAGGGGGGATGCTGAAGCTTTCTTT.

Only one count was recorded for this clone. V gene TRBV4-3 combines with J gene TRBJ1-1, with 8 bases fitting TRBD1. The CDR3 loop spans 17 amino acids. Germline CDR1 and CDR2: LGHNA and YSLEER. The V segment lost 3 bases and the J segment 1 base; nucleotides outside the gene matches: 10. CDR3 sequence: CASSHPSPGTGNTEAFF. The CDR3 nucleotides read TGCGCCAGCAGCCACCCCTCCCCCGGGACAGGGAACACTGAAGCTTTCTTT.

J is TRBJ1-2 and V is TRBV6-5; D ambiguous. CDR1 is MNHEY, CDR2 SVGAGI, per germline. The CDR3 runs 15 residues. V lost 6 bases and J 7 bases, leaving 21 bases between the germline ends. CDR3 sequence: CASSTSRRPYGGYTF. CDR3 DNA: TGTGCCAGCAGCACGTCCCGCAGGCCGTATGGTGGCTACACCTTC.

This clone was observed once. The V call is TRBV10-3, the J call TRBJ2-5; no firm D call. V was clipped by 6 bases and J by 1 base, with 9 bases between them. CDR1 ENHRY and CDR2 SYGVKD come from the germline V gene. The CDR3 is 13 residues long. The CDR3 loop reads CAIRAGPQETQYF. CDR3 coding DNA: TGTGCCATCAGGGCAGGCCCCCAAGAGACCCAGTACTTC.

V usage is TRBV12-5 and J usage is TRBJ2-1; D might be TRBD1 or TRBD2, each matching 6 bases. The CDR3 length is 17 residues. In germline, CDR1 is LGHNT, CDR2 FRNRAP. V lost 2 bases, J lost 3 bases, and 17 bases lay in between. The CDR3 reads CASGLRVWGAYYNEQFF. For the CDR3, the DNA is TGTGCTAGTGGTTTGCGGGTGTGGGGGGCTTACTACAATGAGCAGTTCTTC.

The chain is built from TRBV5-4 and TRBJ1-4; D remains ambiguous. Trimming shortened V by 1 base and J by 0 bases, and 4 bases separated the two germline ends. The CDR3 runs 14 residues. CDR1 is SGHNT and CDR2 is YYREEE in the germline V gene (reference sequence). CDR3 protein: CASSLSSTNEKLFF. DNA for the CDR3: TGTGCCAGCAGCTTGAGTTCAACTAATGAAAAACTGTTTTTT.

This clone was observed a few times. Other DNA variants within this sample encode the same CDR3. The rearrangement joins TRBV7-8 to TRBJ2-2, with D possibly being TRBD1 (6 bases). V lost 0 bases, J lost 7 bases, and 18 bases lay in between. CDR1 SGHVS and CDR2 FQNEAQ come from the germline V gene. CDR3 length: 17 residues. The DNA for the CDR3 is TGTGCCAGCAGCTTAGCGCCAGGGGCGCGCGGTTTCGGGGAGCTGTTTTTT. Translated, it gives CASSLAPGARGFGELFF.

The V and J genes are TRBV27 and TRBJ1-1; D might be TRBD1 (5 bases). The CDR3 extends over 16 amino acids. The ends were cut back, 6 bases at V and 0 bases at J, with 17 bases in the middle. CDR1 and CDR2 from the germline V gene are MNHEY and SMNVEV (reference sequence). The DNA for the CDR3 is TGTGCCAGCAGCCTCAAGGGAGGGGCCTTGAACACTGAAGCTTTCTTT. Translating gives CASSLKGGALNTEAFF.

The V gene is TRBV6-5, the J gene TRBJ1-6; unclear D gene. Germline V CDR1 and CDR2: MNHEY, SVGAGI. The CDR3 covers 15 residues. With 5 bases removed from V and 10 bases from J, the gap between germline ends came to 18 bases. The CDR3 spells CASSQVGGRESPLHF. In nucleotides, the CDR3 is TGTGCCAGCAGTCAGGTGGGTGGGAGAGAGTCACCCCTCCACTTT.